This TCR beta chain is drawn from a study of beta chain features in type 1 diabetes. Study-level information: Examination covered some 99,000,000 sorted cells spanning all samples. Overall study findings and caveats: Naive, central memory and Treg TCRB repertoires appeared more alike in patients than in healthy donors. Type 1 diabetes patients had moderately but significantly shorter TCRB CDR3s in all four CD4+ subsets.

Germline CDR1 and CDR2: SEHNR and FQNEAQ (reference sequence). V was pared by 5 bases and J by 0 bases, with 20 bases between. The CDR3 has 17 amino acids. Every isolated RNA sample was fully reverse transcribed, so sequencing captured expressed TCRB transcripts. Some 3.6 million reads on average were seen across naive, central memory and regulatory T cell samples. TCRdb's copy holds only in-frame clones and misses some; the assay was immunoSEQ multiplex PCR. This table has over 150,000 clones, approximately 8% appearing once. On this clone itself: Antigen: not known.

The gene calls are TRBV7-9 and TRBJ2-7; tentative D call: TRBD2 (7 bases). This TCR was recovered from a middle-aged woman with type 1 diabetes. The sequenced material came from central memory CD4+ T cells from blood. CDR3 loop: CASSPFVGGGSSYEQYF. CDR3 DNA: TGTGCCAGCAGCCCCTTCGTAGGGGGGGGGAGCTCCTACGAGCAGTACTTC.